The 4 T cell receptor beta chains in this list originate from one sample, sequenced in a study of blood T cell repertoires in COVID-19. Clones were sequenced by immunoSEQ multiplex PCR, and TCRdb holds only the in-frame ones, with some missing. The sample lists 95,000 to 120,000 clones, 70% to 90% occurring once. Source material: peripheral blood. The receptors here all came from a woman aged 45 to 65 with acute or convalescent COVID-19.

The rearrangement links TRBV7-9 to TRBJ1-3, with D perhaps matching TRBD1 (6 bases). CDR1 is SEHNR and CDR2 is FQNEAQ in the germline V gene (reference sequence). V shed 6 bases and J shed 4 bases, with 16 bases lying between them. The CDR3 consists of 15 residues. DNA of the CDR3: TGTGCCAGCAGGAAGGGGGGAGGGGTCGGAAACACCATATATTTT. The encoded protein is CASRKGGGVGNTIYF.

This chain links TRBV28 with TRBJ2-7; D is possibly TRBD2 (6 bases). In germline, CDR1 is MDHEN, CDR2 SYDVKM. V shed 3 bases and J shed 4 bases, with 7 bases lying between them. The CDR3 has 12 residues. DNA of the CDR3: TGTGCCAGCAGTTTGGAGGGATACGAGCAGTACTTC. It translates to CASSLEGYEQYF.

This chain joins TRBV25-1 and TRBJ1-1, with TRBD1 as a possible D gene (6 bases). Trimming took off 5 bases at V and 4 bases at J, with 14 bases between the two ends. The CDR3 sequence is 14 residues long. CDR1 and CDR2 (germline): MGHDK, SYGVNS. DNA for the CDR3: TGTGCCAGCAGTTTGGGGGGGACATCCACTGAAGCTTTCTTT. Protein sequence: CASSLGGTSTEAFF.

The chain employs TRBV2 and TRBJ1-3; 7 bases fit TRBD1. Trimming took 6 bases from V and 9 from J; bases not matched to a gene: 11. In germline, CDR1 is SNHLY, CDR2 FYNNEI. The CDR3 runs to 14 residues. DNA for the CDR3: TGTGCCAGCAGGGGAGACAGGGTAGGAGGCACCATATATTTT. Amino acids: CASRGDRVGGTIYF.